These T cell receptor beta chains were read from a single sample in a study of blood T cell repertoires in COVID-19. Data came from immunoSEQ multiplex PCR; TCRdb stores just in-frame clones and leaves some out. In the table there are some 250,000 clones, about 80% of which are singletons. Sequenced: peripheral blood. These receptors all stem from a man aged 30 to 39 who had recovered from COVID-19. The CDR3 runs from the conserved cysteine through the conserved F or W. The order of the fields is D gene, clone size, V gene, J gene, CDR3 length, CDR3 DNA, CDR3 protein. A D gene is named only where the DNA matches it firmly. Clone size, where shown, is once, few, many, or a class for clones that have expanded.

D gene: NA
clone size: NA
V gene: TRBV5-4
J gene: TRBJ2-4
CDR3 length: 17
CDR3 DNA: TGTGCCAGCACCTCATCGGACTTTTCAATAGCCAAAAACATTCAGTACTTC
CDR3 protein: CASTSSDFSIAKNIQYF

D gene: NA
clone size: NA
V gene: TRBV7-9
J gene: TRBJ2-7
CDR3 length: 16
CDR3 DNA: TGTGCCAGCAGCTTAACCTTGGGCAGGGGAACCTACGAGCAGTACTTC
CDR3 protein: CASSLTLGRGTYEQYF

D gene: NA
clone size: NA
V gene: TRBV6-5
J gene: TRBJ2-7
CDR3 length: 12
CDR3 DNA: TGTGCCAGCAGTCTTTCAGGGCGCGAGCAGTACTTC
CDR3 protein: CASSLSGREQYF

D gene: NA
clone size: NA
V gene: TRBV28
J gene: TRBJ1-4
CDR3 length: 14
CDR3 DNA: TGTGCCAGCAGTTTTTGGCAGGGCCATGAAAAACTGTTTTTT
CDR3 protein: CASSFWQGHEKLFF

D gene: TRBD1
clone size: NA
V gene: TRBV6-5
J gene: TRBJ1-1
CDR3 length: 14
CDR3 DNA: TGTGCCAGCAGACCCAGACAGGGTGGTACTGAAGCTTTCTTT
CDR3 protein: CASRPRQGGTEAFF

D gene: TRBD2
clone size: NA
V gene: TRBV6-5
J gene: TRBJ2-5
CDR3 length: 15
CDR3 DNA: TGTGCCAGCAACCCTAGCGGGGGGGCCCAGGAGACCCAGTACTTC
CDR3 protein: CASNPSGGAQETQYF

D gene: NA
clone size: few
V gene: TRBV2
J gene: TRBJ1-5
CDR3 length: 14
CDR3 DNA: TGTGCCAGCAGTGAAAGGGGGGGGACTCAGCCCCAGCATTTT
CDR3 protein: CASSERGGTQPQHF

D gene: TRBD1
clone size: NA
V gene: TRBV29-1
J gene: TRBJ1-1
CDR3 length: 13
CDR3 DNA: TGCAGCGCCTCGACAGGGGGCGGCACTGAAGCTTTCTTT
CDR3 protein: CSASTGGGTEAFF

D gene: TRBD2
clone size: NA
V gene: TRBV5-1
J gene: TRBJ2-1
CDR3 length: 19
CDR3 DNA: TGCGCCAGCAGCCACCCGTCTAGCGGGGGGGTCATAGGGGCAGGTGAGCAGTTCTTC
CDR3 protein: CASSHPSSGGVIGAGEQFF

D gene: NA
clone size: NA
V gene: TRBV6-5
J gene: TRBJ1-6
CDR3 length: 14
CDR3 DNA: TGTGCCAGCAGATTACCAGGGTATAATTCACCCCTCCACTTT
CDR3 protein: CASRLPGYNSPLHF

D gene: NA
clone size: NA
V gene: TRBV7-9
J gene: TRBJ1-1
CDR3 length: 13
CDR3 DNA: TGTGCCAGCAGACCTACGGGGTTGAGTGAAGCTTTCTTT
CDR3 protein: CASRPTGLSEAFF

D gene: NA
clone size: NA
V gene: TRBV4-1
J gene: TRBJ1-4
CDR3 length: 14
CDR3 DNA: TGCGCCAGCAGCCAACCGGACAGCCGTGAAAAACTGTTTTTT
CDR3 protein: CASSQPDSREKLFF

D gene: TRBD1
clone size: NA
V gene: TRBV6-5
J gene: TRBJ1-2
CDR3 length: 13
CDR3 DNA: TGTGCCAGCAGAACAGGGGGAGGCTATGGCTACACCTTC
CDR3 protein: CASRTGGGYGYTF

D gene: NA
clone size: NA
V gene: TRBV5-1
J gene: TRBJ1-3
CDR3 length: 16
CDR3 DNA: TGCGCCAGCAGCTTGGGTGACAGTGGCTCTGGAAACACCATATATTTT
CDR3 protein: CASSLGDSGSGNTIYF

D gene: NA
clone size: NA
V gene: TRBV6-5
J gene: TRBJ2-4
CDR3 length: 12
CDR3 DNA: TGTGCCAGCAGTTACTTCCAGCGGAGGGAGTACTTC
CDR3 protein: CASSYFQRREYF

D gene: NA
clone size: NA
V gene: TRBV5-6
J gene: TRBJ2-2
CDR3 length: 16
CDR3 DNA: TGTGCCAGCAGTTTTATCTCTAGTCTAAACACCGGGGAGCTGTTTTTT
CDR3 protein: CASSFISSLNTGELFF

D gene: TRBD1
clone size: once
V gene: TRBV5-1
J gene: TRBJ1-4
CDR3 length: 16
CDR3 DNA: TGCGCCAGCAGCCTGGACAGGGGGCAGTCGTTTGAAAAACTGTTTTTT
CDR3 protein: CASSLDRGQSFEKLFF

D gene: NA
clone size: once
V gene: TRBV9
J gene: TRBJ2-3
CDR3 length: 16
CDR3 DNA: TGTGCCAGCAGCGAAGAACAGGGTTTTAGCACAGATACGCAGTATTTT
CDR3 protein: CASSEEQGFSTDTQYF

D gene: NA
clone size: NA
V gene: TRBV5-1
J gene: TRBJ1-1
CDR3 length: 13
CDR3 DNA: TGCGCCAGCAGCTATGACAGGAACACTGAAGCTTTCTTT
CDR3 protein: CASSYDRNTEAFF

D gene: NA
clone size: NA
V gene: TRBV12-5
J gene: TRBJ2-3
CDR3 length: 16
CDR3 DNA: TGTGCTAGTGGTTTGGTACTAGGTCCCAGCACAGATACGCAGTATTTT
CDR3 protein: CASGLVLGPSTDTQYF

D gene: NA
clone size: NA
V gene: TRBV18
J gene: TRBJ2-5
CDR3 length: 14
CDR3 DNA: TGTGCCAGCTCACCACCGGGGCGAAAGGGGACCCAGTACTTC
CDR3 protein: CASSPPGRKGTQYF

D gene: NA
clone size: NA
V gene: TRBV10-3
J gene: TRBJ1-5
CDR3 length: 14
CDR3 DNA: TGTGCCATCAGTGACGGAGGGGCCAATCAGCCCCAGCATTTT
CDR3 protein: CAISDGGANQPQHF

D gene: TRBD1
clone size: NA
V gene: TRBV11-2
J gene: TRBJ2-2
CDR3 length: 14
CDR3 DNA: TGTGCCAGCAGCCAGAACAGGGGAGCCGGGGAGCTGTTTTTT
CDR3 protein: CASSQNRGAGELFF

D gene: NA
clone size: few
V gene: TRBV5-5
J gene: TRBJ2-5
CDR3 length: 13
CDR3 DNA: TGTGCCAGCAGCTTGGCCGGGGGAGAGACCCAGTACTTC
CDR3 protein: CASSLAGGETQYF

D gene: TRBD1
clone size: NA
V gene: TRBV5-1
J gene: TRBJ2-4
CDR3 length: 14
CDR3 DNA: TGCGCCAGCAGCTTGGAAACAGGGGAAGACATTCAGTACTTC
CDR3 protein: CASSLETGEDIQYF

D gene: TRBD1
clone size: NA
V gene: TRBV2
J gene: TRBJ2-5
CDR3 length: 13
CDR3 DNA: TGTGCCAGCGGGGACAGGGGTTCGGAGACCCAGTACTTC
CDR3 protein: CASGDRGSETQYF

D gene: NA
clone size: NA
V gene: TRBV2
J gene: TRBJ2-7
CDR3 length: 14
CDR3 DNA: TGTGCCAGCAAACTCAGGGGAATGGTCTACGAGCAGTACTTC
CDR3 protein: CASKLRGMVYEQYF

D gene: NA
clone size: NA
V gene: TRBV29-1
J gene: TRBJ2-1
CDR3 length: 12
CDR3 DNA: TGCAGCGTTGATCCAACCTACAATGAGCAGTTCTTC
CDR3 protein: CSVDPTYNEQFF

D gene: NA
clone size: NA
V gene: TRBV11-2
J gene: TRBJ1-1
CDR3 length: 19
CDR3 DNA: TGTGCCAGCAGCTTATCCCTATTAATCGCTAGGGGGATGAACACTGAAGCTTTCTTT
CDR3 protein: CASSLSLLIARGMNTEAFF

D gene: NA
clone size: NA
V gene: TRBV9
J gene: TRBJ1-1
CDR3 length: 15
CDR3 DNA: TGTGCCAGCAGCGTAGGGAGGGTCGGGAGCACTGAAGCTTTCTTT
CDR3 protein: CASSVGRVGSTEAFF

D gene: NA
clone size: NA
V gene: TRBV27
J gene: TRBJ2-1
CDR3 length: 15
CDR3 DNA: TGTGCCAGCAGTCGCCCGGGGGAACTTTACAATGAGCAGTTCTTC
CDR3 protein: CASSRPGELYNEQFF

D gene: TRBD1
clone size: few
V gene: TRBV13
J gene: TRBJ1-4
CDR3 length: 14
CDR3 DNA: TGTGCCAGCAGCTCAGGACAGGGGAATGAAAAACTGTTTTTT
CDR3 protein: CASSSGQGNEKLFF

D gene: TRBD2
clone size: NA
V gene: TRBV11-1
J gene: TRBJ2-5
CDR3 length: 16
CDR3 DNA: TGTGCCAGCAGCCCTAGACTAGCGGGGTACCAAGAGACCCAGTACTTC
CDR3 protein: CASSPRLAGYQETQYF

D gene: TRBD1
clone size: NA
V gene: TRBV15
J gene: TRBJ1-4
CDR3 length: 15
CDR3 DNA: TGTGCCACCAGCAGATCGGGACAGCCCAATGAAAAACTGTTTTTT
CDR3 protein: CATSRSGQPNEKLFF

D gene: TRBD1
clone size: NA
V gene: TRBV5-1
J gene: TRBJ2-1
CDR3 length: 15
CDR3 DNA: TGCGCCAGCAGCAACGGACAGGGGGCAAGGAATGAGCAGTTCTTC
CDR3 protein: CASSNGQGARNEQFF

D gene: NA
clone size: NA
V gene: TRBV28
J gene: TRBJ2-1
CDR3 length: 17
CDR3 DNA: TGTGCCAGCAGTTTATCCCCCAGGGAAGCGTCCTACAATGAGCAGTTCTTC
CDR3 protein: CASSLSPREASYNEQFF

D gene: TRBD2
clone size: NA
V gene: TRBV5-1
J gene: TRBJ2-1
CDR3 length: 17
CDR3 DNA: TGCGCCAGCAGCTTGGCCCAGGTAGCGGGGGTTTACAATGAGCAGTTCTTC
CDR3 protein: CASSLAQVAGVYNEQFF

D gene: TRBD1
clone size: NA
V gene: TRBV2
J gene: TRBJ1-6
CDR3 length: 14
CDR3 DNA: TGTGCCAGCAGTGGACAGGGGAGCAATTCACCCCTCCACTTT
CDR3 protein: CASSGQGSNSPLHF

D gene: NA
clone size: once
V gene: TRBV6-5
J gene: TRBJ2-2
CDR3 length: 14
CDR3 DNA: TGTGCCAGCATCCAGGGGACGAACACCGGGGAGCTGTTTTTT
CDR3 protein: CASIQGTNTGELFF

D gene: TRBD1
clone size: NA
V gene: TRBV3-1/TRBV3-2
J gene: TRBJ1-2
CDR3 length: 14
CDR3 DNA: TGTGCCAGCAGCCAAGGAGGGACAGGGCCTGGCTACACCTTC
CDR3 protein: CASSQGGTGPGYTF